This TCR beta chain was retrieved from a study of molecular identifiers for immune sequencing clone quantification. TCRdb reprocessed the PCR reads via MiXCR and lists one record per CDR3 protein. Of a few hundred thousand distinct CDR3 sequences in the sample, about a fifth were seen once. In this sample, this clonotype turned up many times. V shed 4 bases and J 6 bases; nucleotides not matched to a gene: 9. This CDR3 contains 15 residues. The sequence came from a human donor in good health. Some libraries in this study had Jurkat cell RNA spiked in. The material sequenced was naive CD8+ T cells from blood, with Jurkat cell RNA spiked in. Subset of the sample: FACS-sorted CD8+CD4-CCR7+CD45RA+ naive T cells. The chain combines TRBV12-3 or TRBV12-4 with TRBJ2-3, with 8 positions matching TRBD1. This chain's CDR3 is CASSWGTGAGDTQYF. CDR3 DNA sequence: TGTGCCAGCAGTTGGGGGACAGGCGCCGGGGATACGCAGTATTTT.